This T cell receptor (beta chain) was found in a study of blood T cells in healthy people across ages (dated by TCRdb to about 2015). At the level of the whole study: In model experiments, template switching captured about one uniquely barcoded TCR beta cDNA molecule for every two T cells. Using deep sequencing normalized with unique cDNA molecular identifiers, the study measured how TCR beta repertoire diversity changes with age. The donors were split into four age groups: young (average 16 years), middle-aged (roughly 39), aged (around 67) and long-lived (82). To avoid experimental bias, donors of different ages were spread randomly across the sequencing lanes. Using the same blood draw, the study looked at two additional independent replicas of 1 million unique cDNA reads for two donors, one aged 18 to 30 and the other aged 80 or older.

Library preparation was by 5' RACE. TCRdb lists the instrument as Illumina HiSeq 2500. A second roughly 6 to 11 cycle PCR used a sample-barcoded 5' primer and a J-beta primer mix. A unique molecular identifier was introduced onto each TCR beta cDNA molecule by a template-switch 5' adaptor carrying 12 random nucleotides. Each sample yielded at least 3 million CDR3-containing paired-end reads. First-strand cDNA was synthesized from all RNA with the Mint cDNA synthesis kit, primed by a TRBC-specific oligonucleotide. All cDNA was treated with uracil-DNA glycosylase and then went through a first 18-cycle PCR with the universal primers M1SS and BC2_uni_R. On the study's bioinformatics: Normalization of each sample was performed by random selection of 1 million high-quality reads, each carrying a distinct molecular identifier. Reads sharing molecular identifiers were discarded rather than binned into consensus sequences. MiTCR, run with a Q25 quality threshold and the strictest error-elimination algorithm, handled CDR3 identification, clonotype clustering and error correction. Lower-bound total TCR beta diversity was estimated with a nonparametric unseen species model using Euler transformation. TCRdb reanalyzed the raw reads on its own, using fastp at Q25 for trimming and MiXCR for clone calling, and kept in-frame beta chains. Here each entry gathers all rows of one CDR3 protein and keeps the most common genes and DNA. None of the V and J calls come from the authors' own analysis; TCRdb made them. Within this sample are nearly 1 million distinct CDR3 sequences, with just over 50% of them counted one time only. 20% to 25% of the sample lies in the top ten.

In the case of this clonotype: This receptor's antigen is unknown. Qualities for individual bases were not recorded, and no much larger clone is one base off.

The full study reports these points: There was a strong correlation between observed TCR beta diversity and the percentage of naive T cells measured by flow cytometry. Conclusive comparison of naive and antigen-experienced compartments was prevented by the profiling of bulk unsorted PBMCs. Donor CMV infection status was unknown, potentially confounding age-related changes in expanded clonotypes. As age increased, observed TCR beta diversity per million T cells dropped in a roughly linear way, and a significant reduction was already evident by age approximately 40. Total diversity estimates from one million sequenced T cells were considered lower bounds and underestimates. Compared with the aged group, the long-lived group had more naive CD4+ T cells, fewer expanded clones and increased TCR diversity, suggesting age selection.

From the cysteine through the phenylalanine, the CDR3 covers 11 amino acids. Of all the DNA, just the CDR3 is kept, 33 bases in frame from base 1. As encoded in the germline V gene, CDR1 is ENHRY while CDR2 is SYGVKD. Trimming at the junction amounts to 8 bases on V and 6 bases on J, and the germline ends lie 11 bases apart. Systemically healthy Caucasian individuals from Russia, some 38 in total and aged roughly 6 to 100 years, were included as donors. Each donor gave 8 to 10 milliliters of peripheral blood, drawn into EDTA-treated Vacutainer tubes. PBMCs were isolated by Ficoll-Paque density-gradient centrifugation, with at least 6.5 million obtained per sample. Trizol reagent was used to extract total RNA from the PBMCs, yielding at least 5.5 micrograms per sample. For every donor, an aliquot of PBMCs went through flow cytometry to measure the percentages of naive CD45RAhigh/CD27high T cells.

This TCR was recovered from a woman between 55 and 75 years old in good health. Specimen: blood. The chain employs TRBV10-3 and TRBJ2-7, with the D call perhaps TRBD1 or TRBD2, as 6 bases match in each case. The CDR3 region: CAIGGGIEQYF. The nucleotide sequence is given as TGTGCCATCGGAGGGGGAATCGAGCAGTACTTC.